Listed below are T cell receptor beta chains from one sample, sequenced in a study of T cell responses to AZD1222 COVID-19 vaccine. Profiled with immunoSEQ multiplex PCR; TCRdb holds only in-frame clones, not every one. The sample holds 120,000 to 150,000 clones, 89% seen once. The sample here was peripheral blood, taken on day 0 of AZD1222 vaccination. The receptors derive from an adult in good health. The CDR3 runs from the conserved cysteine through the conserved F or W. The order of the fields is CDR3 DNA, CDR3 protein, V gene, D gene, clone size, J gene. The D gene is left open where the match is weak. Only part of the rows carry a size: once, few, many, or a class if the clone is expanded.

TGTGCCAGCAGCTTATCAACTAACAATGAGCAGTTCTTC,CASSLSTNNEQFF,TRBV7-3,NA,few,TRBJ2-1
TGTGCCAGTAGTCTTTTCAGACCCGGGGCGAAGGAAAAACTGTTTTTT,CASSLFRPGAKEKLFF,TRBV19,NA,NA,TRBJ1-4
TGTGCCAGCAGTCCGAAGACATTGTACACCGGGGAGCTGTTTTTT,CASSPKTLYTGELFF,TRBV27,NA,once,TRBJ2-2
TGCGCCAGCAGCCCGGAACTAGTCTCCTACAATGAGCAGTTCTTC,CASSPELVSYNEQFF,TRBV5-1,NA,NA,TRBJ2-1
TGCAGCGCCTCCCCCGGGACAGGGAATCAAGAGACCCAGTACTTC,CSASPGTGNQETQYF,TRBV29-1,TRBD1,NA,TRBJ2-5
TGTGCCAGCAGTTTAGTAGGCGCGGGAGGGTCTGAAGCTTTCTTT,CASSLVGAGGSEAFF,TRBV28,NA,NA,TRBJ1-1
TGCGCCAGCAGCTTGGGATTAGCCTCCTACAATGAGCAGTTCTTC,CASSLGLASYNEQFF,TRBV5-1,NA,NA,TRBJ2-1
TGTGCCAGCAGTGTCCAATCCGGAAACACCATATATTTT,CASSVQSGNTIYF,TRBV2,NA,NA,TRBJ1-3
TGTGCCAGCAGCTCAATAGGGACTAGCGGGACCGGGGAGCTGTTTTTT,CASSSIGTSGTGELFF,TRBV5-4,TRBD2,NA,TRBJ2-2
TGTGCCAGCAGCTTGCGGGTTCTGCCTGGGGCCAACGTCCTGACTTTC,CASSLRVLPGANVLTF,TRBV5-4,NA,NA,TRBJ2-6
TGCGCCAGCAGTGAGAGACAGGCCTACGAGCAGTACTTC,CASSERQAYEQYF,TRBV10-2,NA,NA,TRBJ2-7
TGCGCCAGCAGCTTGGAAGGTGGCCGGGGCGAGCAGTACTTC,CASSLEGGRGEQYF,TRBV5-1,NA,NA,TRBJ2-7
TGTGCCAGCAGCTTGGTGGCAGGGGGAGAAGCTTTCTTT,CASSLVAGGEAFF,TRBV5-5,TRBD1,NA,TRBJ1-1
TGTGCCAGCAGCTCGGAACCTAACACCGGGGAGCTGTTTTTT,CASSSEPNTGELFF,TRBV5-5,NA,NA,TRBJ2-2
TGTGCCAGCAGTTATCCGACAGTTAACCTAGCCAAAAACATTCAGTACTTC,CASSYPTVNLAKNIQYF,TRBV6-2/TRBV6-3,NA,once,TRBJ2-4
TGCGCCAGCAGCCCCGAGGAGGGGCGAGGAGGCTACACCTTC,CASSPEEGRGGYTF,TRBV5-1,NA,NA,TRBJ1-2
TGTGCCAGTACCTCGAGGACAGGGGGCCTCCGGCCTGAAAAACTGTTTTTT,CASTSRTGGLRPEKLFF,TRBV19,TRBD1,few,TRBJ1-4
TGTGCCAGCAGGCGGGACGGTAGCAATCAGCCCCAGCATTTT,CASRRDGSNQPQHF,TRBV28,NA,NA,TRBJ1-5
TGTGCCAGTCGTGGGCCGGGTAAAGAGCAGTACTTC,CASRGPGKEQYF,TRBV3-1/TRBV3-2,NA,NA,TRBJ2-7
TGTGCCAGCAGCTCCGTCGAAGGAGCGAACACTGAAGCTTTCTTT,CASSSVEGANTEAFF,TRBV7-9,NA,NA,TRBJ1-1
TGTGCCACCAGTGATTTAGGTAGGGGGCACGGCAATGAGCAGTTCTTC,CATSDLGRGHGNEQFF,TRBV24-1,TRBD1,NA,TRBJ2-1
TGCAGCGTTCAACGACAGGGGGGGGACGAGCAGTACTTC,CSVQRQGGDEQYF,TRBV29-1,TRBD1,NA,TRBJ2-7
TGTGCCACCAGTGACCCCGGGACAGGGAATGGCTACACCTTC,CATSDPGTGNGYTF,TRBV24-1,TRBD1,NA,TRBJ1-2
TGCGCCAGCGCGGGGAGTACCTACGAGCAGTACTTC,CASAGSTYEQYF,TRBV10-2,NA,NA,TRBJ2-7
TGTGCCAGCAGCCAACAGGACGGGGGGGAAGCTTTCTTT,CASSQQDGGEAFF,TRBV7-9,NA,NA,TRBJ1-1
TGTGCCAGTAGTACAAGTGAGTCGGACACTGAAGCTTTCTTT,CASSTSESDTEAFF,TRBV19,NA,NA,TRBJ1-1
TGTGCCAGCAGCTTGGTCGCTAGCGGTAGACAAGAGACCCAGTACTTC,CASSLVASGRQETQYF,TRBV5-5,TRBD2,NA,TRBJ2-5
TGTGCCAGCAGTTTTATAACAGTTCAGCCCCAGCATTTT,CASSFITVQPQHF,TRBV12-3/TRBV12-4,NA,many,TRBJ1-5
TGTGCCACCCTAGGGGGTAGCAATCAGCCCCAGCATTTT,CATLGGSNQPQHF,TRBV5-7,NA,NA,TRBJ1-5